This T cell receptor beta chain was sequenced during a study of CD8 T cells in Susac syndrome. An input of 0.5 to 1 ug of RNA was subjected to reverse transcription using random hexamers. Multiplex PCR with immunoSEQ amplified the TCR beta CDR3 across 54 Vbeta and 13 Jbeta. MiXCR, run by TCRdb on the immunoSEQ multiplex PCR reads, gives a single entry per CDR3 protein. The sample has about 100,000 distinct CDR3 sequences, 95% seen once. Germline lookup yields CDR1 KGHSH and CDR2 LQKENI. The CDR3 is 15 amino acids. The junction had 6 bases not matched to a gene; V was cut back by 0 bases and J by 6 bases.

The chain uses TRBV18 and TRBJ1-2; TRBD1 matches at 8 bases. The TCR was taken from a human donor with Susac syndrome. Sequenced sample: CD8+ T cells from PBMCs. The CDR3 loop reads CASSPPNGQGHGYTF. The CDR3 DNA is TGTGCCAGCTCACCACCTAATGGACAGGGCCATGGCTACACCTTC.